The T cell receptor beta chain under discussion was sequenced for a study of blood T cell repertoires in COVID-19. Enrollment of patients from Seattle took place during active infection, with longitudinal follow-up. The table lists this clone with a few counts. Germline V gene data show CDR1 as LGHDT and CDR2 as YNNKEL (reference sequence). Trimming cost V 0 bases and J 5 bases, with 19 bases left between them. The CDR3 has 17 residues. Original analysis: Amplification of reference gene primers was used by the study to estimate nucleated cell counts. Assay: immunoSEQ multiplex PCR; the TCRdb copy retains only in-frame clones and omits some. The V and J calls and clone size come from that table; D and trimming were worked out from the DNA. The data show some 290,000 clones, 85% to 90% seen once.

V is TRBV3-1 (or the pseudogene TRBV3-2) and J is TRBJ2-5, with a weak D call TRBD2 (7 bases). The specimen sequenced was peripheral blood. This clonotype originated in a woman aged 25 to 45 with COVID-19, enrolled during active disease. The CDR3 region has the DNA TGTGCCAGCAGCCAAGACAAGGTCGGGGGGCGCGGGGAGACCCAGTACTTC. Translated, it gives CASSQDKVGGRGETQYF.